This TCR beta chain was documented in a study of cytomegalovirus exposure and HLA in healthy donors. Study-level points and caveats: There were a few CMV-associated chains whose specificity for CMV antigens was confirmed in vitro. In a later analysis, common viral pathogens appeared linked to several of the most significant clusters. One variant, a missense change in DCLRE1C, was linked in a later analysis to TCR beta V- and J-gene trimming. As immune exposure information, only CMV serostatus was available.

With respect to this clone: Antigen unknown.

Germline V gives CDR1 SGHDT, CDR2 YYEEEE. The CDR3 runs 16 residues. With V trimmed by 4 bases and J by 0 bases, 7 bases remained unmatched. PCR used 60 Vbeta primers and 13 Jbeta primers. TCRdb keeps only in-frame clones here, not all; method: immunoSEQ multiplex PCR. In the table there are 150,000 to 200,000 clones, around 76% of which are singletons. The sample was PBMCs. J is TRBJ2-3 and V is TRBV5-6; 8 bases are a match to TRBD1. The source is a woman between 35 and 50 years old in good health and CMV-seronegative. The CDR3 DNA sequence: TGTGCCAGCAGCATCAGGACAGGGACTAGCACAGATACGCAGTATTTT. Residues: CASSIRTGTSTDTQYF.